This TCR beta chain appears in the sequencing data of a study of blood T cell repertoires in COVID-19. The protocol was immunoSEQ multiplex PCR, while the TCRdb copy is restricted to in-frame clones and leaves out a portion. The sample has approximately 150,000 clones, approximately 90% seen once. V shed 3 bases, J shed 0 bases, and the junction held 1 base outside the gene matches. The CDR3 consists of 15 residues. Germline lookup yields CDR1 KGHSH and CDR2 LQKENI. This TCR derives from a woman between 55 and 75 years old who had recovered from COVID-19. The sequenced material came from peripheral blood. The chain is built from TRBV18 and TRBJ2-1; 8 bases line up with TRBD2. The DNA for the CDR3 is TGTGCCAGCTCACCGCTAGCGGGCTCCTACAATGAGCAGTTCTTC. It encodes CASSPLAGSYNEQFF. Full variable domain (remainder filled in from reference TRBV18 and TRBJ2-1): NAGVMQNPRHLVRRRGQEARLRCSPMKGHSHVYWYRQLPEEGLKFMVYLQKENIIDESGMPKERFSAEFPKEGPSILRIQQVVRGDSAAYFCASSPLAGSYNEQFFGPGTRLTVL.